Listed below are T cell receptor beta chains from one sample, sequenced in a study of CD8+CD57+ T cells in acquired aplastic anemia. TCRdb processed the reads anew with MiXCR; each CDR3 protein has one entry. The data hold 250,000 to 300,000 distinct CDR3 sequences, with approximately 57% observed a single time. The sequenced sample consisted of sorted CD4+, CD8+, or CD8+CD57+ T cells (not recorded which) from PBMCs. These receptors were taken from a human donor with severe aplastic anemia or a healthy control (not recorded which). Both conserved end residues are part of each CDR3. A D gene is named only where the DNA matches it firmly. Clone sizes are given selectively: once, few, many, or a class where the clone is expanded.

TRBJ2-5 TRBV2 NA 14 NA TGTGCCAGCTCCCCTGGCAGGGGTCAAGAGACCCAGTACTTC CASSPGRGQETQYF
TRBJ1-2 TRBV19 NA 15 NA TGTGCCAGCAGCCTATTTACAGGGTGTAACTATGGCTACACCTTC CASSLFTGCNYGYTF
TRBJ2-1 TRBV7-2 NA 18 NA TGTGCCAGCAGCTTCGGGGGAGTCCCTTCCGTCCCACACAATGAGCAGTTCTTC CASSFGGVPSVPHNEQFF
TRBJ1-3 TRBV7-9 NA 14 NA TGTGCCAGCAGATTAGTAAACTCTGGAAACACCATATATTTT CASRLVNSGNTIYF
TRBJ2-3 TRBV29-1 TRBD2 14 NA TGCAGCGTTCCCAGCGGGGGGGCCACAGATACGCAGTATTTT CSVPSGGATDTQYF
TRBJ2-5 TRBV7-2 TRBD2 17 NA TGTGCCAGCAGCTCGAGAGGACTAGCGGGGGAAGGAGAGACCCAGTACTTC CASSSRGLAGEGETQYF
TRBJ2-1 TRBV4-2 NA 15 many TGTGCCAGCAGCCAAGTTCGGGGGGCGGGGAATGAGCAGTTCTTC CASSQVRGAGNEQFF
TRBJ2-3 TRBV9 TRBD2 16 NA TGTGCCAGCAGCGTAGATCCGGGAGGGGGCACAGATACGCAGTATTTT CASSVDPGGGTDTQYF
TRBJ1-1 TRBV19 TRBD1 13 NA TGTGCCAGTAGAATTCTCGGACAGGGAAGAGCTTTCTTT CASRILGQGRAFF
TRBJ1-5 TRBV7-9 NA 12 NA TGTGCCAGCAGCTTTTGGGGACAGCCCCAGCATTTT CASSFWGQPQHF
TRBJ2-7 TRBV7-9 NA 15 once TGTGCCACAGAGTGGACAGAAACTATCTCCTACGAGCAGTACTTC CATEWTETISYEQYF
TRBJ1-1 TRBV20-1 TRBD1 14 few TGCAGTGCTATTAATTCGGGACAGGGAATGGAAGCTTTCTTT CSAINSGQGMEAFF
TRBJ1-3 TRBV7-9 NA 17 NA TGTGCCAGCAGCTCTGACCCTCGGGACGTCCCTGGAAACACCATATATTTT CASSSDPRDVPGNTIYF
TRBJ1-6 TRBV12-3/TRBV12-4 NA 16 many TGTGCCAGCAGCACTCTGTGGGGAATAGGTGATTCACCCCTCCACTTT CASSTLWGIGDSPLHF
TRBJ2-1 TRBV12-3/TRBV12-4 TRBD1 18 many TGTGCCAGCATCTCTCAGGCAGGGACAGGGGTAGTCAACAATGAGCAGTTCTTC CASISQAGTGVVNNEQFF
TRBJ2-7 TRBV20-1 TRBD1 13 NA TGCAGTGCTAGGGGGACAGGGGACTACGAGCAGTACTTC CSARGTGDYEQYF
TRBJ2-7 TRBV9 TRBD1 15 NA TGTGCCAGCAGCGTAGGTTTTGGGACAGGGGACGAGCAGTACTTC CASSVGFGTGDEQYF
TRBJ2-5 TRBV20-1 NA 15 many TGCAGTGCTAGAAAGGGCAGCGCCCAAGGGGAGACCCAGTACTTC CSARKGSAQGETQYF
TRBJ1-4 TRBV4-1 TRBD1 16 NA TGTGCCAGCAGCTACGGGACAGACGTGCCATCCGAAAAACTGTTTTTT CASSYGTDVPSEKLFF
TRBJ1-5 TRBV18 NA 13 NA TGTGCCAGCTCACCAGAGATAAGTCAGCCCCAGCATTTT CASSPEISQPQHF
TRBJ2-2 TRBV6-5 NA 12 few TGTGCCAGCAGTGCCTTTACCGGGGAGCTGTTTTTT CASSAFTGELFF
TRBJ1-6 TRBV20-1 NA 14 many TGCAGTGTTAGGGGTAGGCAGGGAAATTCACCCCTCCACTTT CSVRGRQGNSPLHF
TRBJ1-2 TRBV9 NA 15 NA TGTGCCAGCAGCCCCAACCTGGGGCAATCCTATGGCTACACCTTC CASSPNLGQSYGYTF
TRBJ2-7 TRBV24-1 TRBD1 16 NA TGTGCCACTATAGACAGGGGAGAGGTCAGCTCCTACGAGCAGTACTTC CATIDRGEVSSYEQYF
TRBJ1-1 TRBV5-8 NA 16 NA TGTGCCAGCAGCCGAATTACCGGGACACTGAACACTGAAGCTTTCTTT CASSRITGTLNTEAFF
TRBJ2-7 TRBV24-1 NA 16 NA TGTGCCACCAGTGACCCCCCTCCCCTTCTAGGCTGCGAGCAGTACTTC CATSDPPPLLGCEQYF
TRBJ2-7 TRBV7-8 NA 13 few TGTGCCAGCAGCTTAGGATCGGTCTACGAGCAGTACTTC CASSLGSVYEQYF
TRBJ1-1 TRBV19 NA 12 NA TGTGCCAGTAGTTTCAGAGGGGATGAAGCTTTCTTT CASSFRGDEAFF
TRBJ1-2 TRBV7-3 NA 15 many TGTGCCAGCAGGAAGGGGCGAGGGGGGGAAGATGGCTACACCTTC CASRKGRGGEDGYTF
TRBJ1-5 TRBV7-8 TRBD1 16 many TGTGCCAGCAGCCGGACAGGGAGGGATAGCAATCAGCCCCAGCATTTT CASSRTGRDSNQPQHF
TRBJ2-7 TRBV10-3 NA 15 once TGTGCCATCAGTGAGTCGCCAGGGTCCCCCTACGAGCAGTACTTC CAISESPGSPYEQYF
TRBJ2-7 TRBV5-6 NA 13 few TGTGCCAGCAGTGAGGGAATATCCTACGAGCAGTACTTC CASSEGISYEQYF
TRBJ2-1 TRBV30 TRBD2 17 few TGTGCCTCGGAGAGCGGGGGGGTTAGTGACCGAAGCGATGAGCAGTTCTTC CASESGGVSDRSDEQFF
TRBJ1-4 TRBV15 NA 15 once TGTGCCACCAGGAGCGAGGTGGCGACTAATGAAAAACTGTTTTTT CATRSEVATNEKLFF
TRBJ2-7 TRBV19 NA 12 many TGTGCCAGTAGTAGGCCGGGCTACGAGCAGTACTTC CASSRPGYEQYF
TRBJ2-5 TRBV20-1 NA 17 NA TGCAGTGCTAGAGCCCGACTGACACGAACGTACCAAGAGACCCAGTACTTC CSARARLTRTYQETQYF
TRBJ2-7 TRBV10-3 TRBD1 13 NA TGTGCCATCACCGCCGGGACAGGCTACGAGCAGTACTTC CAITAGTGYEQYF
TRBJ2-2 TRBV19 NA 14 NA TGTGCCAGTAGAAAACAGGGGAACACCGGGGAGCTGTTTTTT CASRKQGNTGELFF
TRBJ2-5 TRBV10-2 TRBD2 13 NA TGCGCCAGCAGGAGCGGGGTCCAAGAGACCCAGTACTTC CASRSGVQETQYF
TRBJ1-1 TRBV19 TRBD1 15 NA TGTGCCAGTGCGGACAGGGGGCCCTCGAACACTGAAGCTTTCTTT CASADRGPSNTEAFF
TRBJ2-5 TRBV7-9 NA 13 NA TGTGCCAGCCGCTCTGGACTATTGGAGACCCAGTACTTC CASRSGLLETQYF
TRBJ2-7 TRBV2 NA 14 NA TGTGCCAGCACTATGCCGGTCCTCTCCTACGAGCAGTACTTC CASTMPVLSYEQYF
TRBJ2-7 TRBV5-8 NA 15 many TGTGCCAGCAGCCGATTGGCCGGACCCACCTACGAGCAGTACTTC CASSRLAGPTYEQYF
TRBJ2-5 TRBV9 TRBD2 16 NA TGTGCCAGCAGCGTAACTAGCGGACGAGCCGGCGAGACCCAGTACTTC CASSVTSGRAGETQYF
TRBJ1-1 TRBV10-3 NA 14 NA TGTGCCATCAGTGAGTCGAAGGGGAACACTGAAGCTTTCTTT CAISESKGNTEAFF
TRBJ1-2 TRBV12-5 NA 11 many TGTGCTAGTGGAGTCGCTAATGGCTACACCTTC CASGVANGYTF
TRBJ2-5 TRBV12-3/TRBV12-4 TRBD1 13 NA TGTGCCAGCAGTTGGGGACAGATGGGACCCCGCCACTTC CASSWGQMGPRHF
TRBJ2-1 TRBV7-2 TRBD2 14 once TGTGACAGCAGCTTAGAGGGACTAGCGGCCGAGCAGTTCTTC CDSSLEGLAAEQFF
TRBJ1-2 TRBV16 NA 12 NA TGTGCCAGCAGCCAAGGAGGGTCGGGCTACACCTTC CASSQGGSGYTF
TRBJ1-1 TRBV6-5 TRBD1 14 NA TGTGCCAGCAGGGAGGGACAGGGGGCCTCTGAAGCTTTCTTT CASREGQGASEAFF
TRBJ2-7 TRBV20-1 NA 12 NA TGCAGTGCTGTAGGTCGGGGGGCCGAGCAGTACTTC CSAVGRGAEQYF
TRBJ2-1 TRBV7-9 NA 11 NA TGTGCCAGCAGCTTAGGGAATGAGCAGTTCTTC CASSLGNEQFF
TRBJ2-5 TRBV12-3/TRBV12-4 NA 14 NA TGTGCCAGCAGTCCGACATGGGGCTTGGAGACCCAGTACTTC CASSPTWGLETQYF
TRBJ2-1 TRBV7-3 TRBD2 15 NA TGTGCCAGCACCGGCGCGGGGGGGGGGCCTGGAGAGCAGTTCTTC CASTGAGGGPGEQFF
TRBJ1-1 TRBV6-1 NA 12 NA TGTGCCAGCAGAACAGGGTTCACTGAAGCTTTCTTT CASRTGFTEAFF
TRBJ2-6 TRBV7-3 NA 19 NA TGTGCCAGCAGCTTAAGGCCCACTGGGTTTAGGTCTGGGGACAACGTCCTGACTTTC CASSLRPTGFRSGDNVLTF
TRBJ2-5 TRBV18 TRBD2 14 many TGTGCCAGCACCGGACTAGCGGGGGGAGAGACCCAGTACTTC CASTGLAGGETQYF
TRBJ1-2 TRBV6-5 NA 15 many TGTGCCAGCAGTTACCTTACGACCACAAGCCATGGCTACACCTTC CASSYLTTTSHGYTF
TRBJ1-2 TRBV14 NA 13 many TGTGCCAGCCGACTAGAAGGGGAAGGTGGCTACACCTTC CASRLEGEGGYTF